The T cell receptor beta chain described here comes from a study of T cell responses to AZD1222 COVID-19 vaccine. On the study more broadly: Analyses pooled second doses at about 4 or about 12 weeks.

Of note for this clone: As yet, its antigen is unknown.

This table comes from immunoSEQ multiplex PCR, and its TCRdb copy is limited to in-frame clones, with some not included. Among around 110,000 clones listed, 85% to 95% were seen once. General study points: It was only after the peak T cell response that any repertoires were sampled. The number of AZD1222 recipients seropositive at baseline was only six.

CDR3 length equals 18 residues. The germline gives CDR1 SGHNT, CDR2 YENEEA. V was pared by 0 bases and J by 0 bases, with 14 bases between. This TCR was recovered from an adult in good health. The sample consisted of peripheral blood, taken on day 0 of AZD1222 vaccination. V and J are TRBV11-3 and TRBJ2-2, with D maybe TRBD2 (5 bases). CDR3 sequence: CASSLDWGSVANTGELFF. The CDR3 DNA reads TGTGCCAGCAGCTTAGATTGGGGTAGCGTCGCGAACACCGGGGAGCTGTTTTTT.